The 14 T cell receptor beta chains in this list originate from one sample, sequenced in a study of CD8 T cell repertoires and HIV-1 epitope variants. Their antigens remain unidentified. Libraries were prepared by immunoSEQ multiplex PCR; TCRdb keeps only in-frame clonotypes and omits some of them. The table has a few thousand clones, about 66% seen once; the top ten hold around 43%. Sequenced material: cultured CD8+ T cells derived from PBMCs. These receptors originate from a male donor with HIV.

This clone was recorded a few times. V gene TRBV7-6 combines with J gene TRBJ2-7; 7 positions match TRBD1. Losses at the gene ends were 1 base for V and 2 bases for J; bases not matched to a gene: 2. The CDR3 has 14 amino acids. Looked up from germline, CDR1 is SGHVS and CDR2 is FNYEAQ. CDR3 region: CASSLGDSAYEQYF. In nucleotides, the CDR3 is TGTGCCAGCAGCTTAGGGGACAGCGCCTACGAGCAGTACTTC.

The count of this clone is one. This sequence joins TRBV23-1 and TRBJ1-2; D ambiguous. TRBV23-1 is assigned to the ORF class and has an uncertain function. The CDR3 consists of 16 residues. The V and J ends lost 6 bases and 3 bases respectively, with 20 bases between them. The CDR3 spells CASSQDPPDLDYGYTF. The CDR3 DNA sequence: TGCGCCAGCAGCCAAGATCCCCCAGACTTGGACTATGGCTACACCTTC.

CDR3 residues: CASSPYGTTLTYEQYF. Here the CDR3 DNA reads TGCGCCAGCAGCCCCTATGGGACTACCCTGACCTACGAGCAGTACTTC. The rearrangement links TRBV5-1 to TRBJ2-7; 7 positions match TRBD2. This CDR3 spans 16 amino acids. Germline-derived CDR1 and CDR2 are SGHRS and YFSETQ. V was clipped by 4 bases and J by 2 bases; unmatched bases: 12.

For the CDR3, the DNA is TGCAGCGTTGAACCAGCGGGAGGATTTCCAAGCACAGATACGCAGTATTTT. Translated, it gives CSVEPAGGFPSTDTQYF. The gene calls are TRBV29-1 and TRBJ2-3, with TRBD2 matching 9 bases. This CDR3 is 17 amino acids long. The junction had 9 bases not matched to a gene; V was cut back by 2 bases and J by 0 bases. Germline CDR1 and CDR2: SQVTM and ANQGSEA.

This chain connects TRBV6-5 to TRBJ2-1; D unresolved. V was trimmed by 8 bases and J by 3 bases, leaving 11 bases between them. Germline CDR1 MNHEY, CDR2 SVGAGI. This CDR3 has 13 residues. The CDR3 DNA is TGTGCCAGCCATATGGGGAACTACAATGAGCAGTTCTTC. Protein: CASHMGNYNEQFF.

CDR3 protein: CASSYSGQGGSPLHF. Here the CDR3 DNA reads TGTGCCAGCAGCTACTCGGGACAGGGCGGTTCACCCCTCCACTTT. The V call is TRBV13, the J call TRBJ1-6; 9 positions agree with TRBD1. The CDR3 covers 15 residues. V gave up 4 bases and J gave up 9 bases; unmatched junction bases: 7. The germline V gene encodes CDR1 PRHDT and CDR2 FYEKMQ (reference sequence).

The V and J genes are TRBV6-5 and TRBJ2-2, with a tentative D call TRBD1 (6 bases). This CDR3 is 15 amino acids long. V shed 1 base and J shed 2 bases, with 8 bases lying between them. In germline, CDR1 is MNHEY, CDR2 SVGAGI. CDR3 region: CASSYLGGNTGELFF. The CDR3 region has the DNA TGTGCCAGCAGTTACTTAGGGGGAAACACCGGGGAGCTGTTTTTT.

This chain links TRBV18 with TRBJ2-7, with D tentatively TRBD1 (5 bases). Germline V CDR1 and CDR2: KGHSH, LQKENI. The V gene lost 2 bases and the J gene lost 3 bases, with 8 bases spanning the gap. The CDR3 length is 13 residues. The CDR3 is CASSPTDSYEQYF. CDR3 nucleotide sequence: TGTGCCAGCTCACCAACCGACAGCTACGAGCAGTACTTC.

The chain is built from TRBV6-5 and TRBJ2-7, with 7 bases fitting TRBD2. Germline V gives CDR1 MNHEY, CDR2 SVGAGI. The CDR3 spans 13 residues. The J segment lost 7 bases and the V segment lost 2 bases, leaving 5 bases of the junction unmatched. In nucleotides, the CDR3 is TGTGCCAGCAGTTACCGGGGGGTGCAAGAGCAGTACTTC. Protein: CASSYRGVQEQYF.

This chain connects TRBV15 to TRBJ1-5; TRBD1 aligns across 8 bases. This CDR3 region has 15 residues. V trimming: 1 base; J trimming: 4 bases; junction bases outside the gene matches: 3. Germline CDR1 LNHNV, CDR2 YYDKDF (reference sequence). The CDR3 coding sequence is TGTGCCACCAGCAGAGGGGGACAGGTAAATCAGCCCCAGCATTTT. Amino acids: CATSRGGQVNQPQHF.

This clone was found a few times. V is TRBV7-9 and J is TRBJ2-3; no firm D call. CDR3 length: 12 residues. V was clipped by 4 bases and J by 3 bases, with 5 bases between them. Per the germline V gene, CDR1 is SEHNR and CDR2 is FQNEAQ (reference sequence). CDR3 sequence (DNA): TGTGCCAGCAGCTCCGGGACAGATACGCAGTATTTT. Residues: CASSSGTDTQYF.

The chain employs TRBV4-1 and TRBJ1-1; 8 nucleotides agree with TRBD1. This CDR3 has 13 amino acids. CDR1 is MGHRA and CDR2 is YSYEKL in the germline V gene. With V trimmed by 4 bases and J by 8 bases, 6 bases remained unmatched. Here the CDR3 reads CASSRLQGEEAFF. CDR3 nucleotide sequence: TGCGCCAGCAGCCGTTTACAGGGGGAGGAAGCTTTCTTT.

The table lists this clone with a few counts. The chain couples TRBV6-1 to TRBJ2-7; 7 bases are a match to TRBD1. Germline loops: CDR1 MNHNS, CDR2 SASEGT. The CDR3 is made up of 14 amino acids. V shed 5 bases, J shed 6 bases, and the junction held 10 bases outside the gene matches. In nucleotides, the CDR3 is TGTGCCAGCAGTCGAGACAGGGATTCGGGCGAGCAGTACTTC. Its translation is CASSRDRDSGEQYF.

The V gene is TRBV11-2, the J gene TRBJ2-5, with TRBD1 matching over 8 bases. The tail of the sequence fits TRBJ2-7 better, so the J call may be wrong. Looked up from germline, CDR1 is SGHAT and CDR2 is FQNNGV. CDR3 length: 14 amino acids. The CDR3 sequence is CASSLAGDRYEQYF. CDR3 coding DNA: TGTGCCAGCAGCTTAGCCGGGGACAGGTACGAGCAGTACTTC.